This note documents a single T cell receptor beta chain sequence. Its antigen is undetermined. Study donors comprised healthy, HIV-negative adults devoid of recent acute infection or vaccination. The CDR3 is made up of 16 amino acids. Germline V gives CDR1 KGHSH, CDR2 LQKENI. Deletions cut 6 bases from V and 1 base from J, with 18 bases between. These data are taken from a study of shared clonotypes between healthy human individuals. Notes on the study in general: Sample collection involved blood only; tissue repertoires are likely different.

Per the authors' pipeline: With immunoSEQ giving junction-only sequences and no quality scores, filtering differed. This table comes from immunoSEQ multiplex PCR, and its TCRdb copy is limited to in-frame clones, with some not included. The D gene and trimming were derived from the DNA, and the V and J assignments and clone size from that table. There are 490,000 or so clones in the sample; over 60% occur only once, and over 10% lies in the top ten. The gene calls are TRBV18 and TRBJ1-1, with D possibly being TRBD1 (5 bases). The TCR originated in a woman aged 40 to 50 in good health. Some clones in this sample may be carry-over from other donors' samples. The sequenced sample consisted of PBMCs. The CDR3 DNA is TGTGCCAGCTCGATACTCTGGGGACCTGGGAACACTGAAGCTTTCTTT. This codes for CASSILWGPGNTEAFF.